The TCR beta chain described here comes from a study of blood T cell repertoires in COVID-19. The overall study: PBMCs, B-cell-depleted T cells, or T cells were the source of the cDNA or gDNA that made up the material.

V lost 1 base to trimming and J lost 8 bases, with 8 bases between them. Germline V lookup: CDR1 DFQATT, CDR2 SNEGSKA (reference sequence). The CDR3 is 11 residues long. Some clones are missing from TCRdb's copy, which holds only in-frame ones; the method was immunoSEQ multiplex PCR. The table shows approximately 240,000 clones, with nearly 95% occurring only once. The clonotype originates from a man aged 25 to 40 with COVID-19, enrolled during active disease. The sample consisted of peripheral blood. The chain recombines TRBV20-1 with TRBJ1-1; no clear D gene. The CDR3 DNA reads TGCAGTGCTAGAGGCGGGAAGGAAGCTTTCTTT. This codes for CSARGGKEAFF.